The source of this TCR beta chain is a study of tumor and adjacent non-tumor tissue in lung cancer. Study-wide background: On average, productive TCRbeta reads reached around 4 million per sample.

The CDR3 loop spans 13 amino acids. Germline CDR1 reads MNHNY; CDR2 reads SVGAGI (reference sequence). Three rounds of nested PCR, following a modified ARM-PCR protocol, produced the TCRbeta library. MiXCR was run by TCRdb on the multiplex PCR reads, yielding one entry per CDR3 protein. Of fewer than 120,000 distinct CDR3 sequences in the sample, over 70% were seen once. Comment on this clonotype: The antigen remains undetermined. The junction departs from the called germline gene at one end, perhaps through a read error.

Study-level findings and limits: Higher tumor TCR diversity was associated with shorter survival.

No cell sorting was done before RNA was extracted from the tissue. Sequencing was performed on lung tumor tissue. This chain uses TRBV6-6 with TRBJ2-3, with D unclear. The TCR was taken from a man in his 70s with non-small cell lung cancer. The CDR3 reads CTSSPYQKDTQYF. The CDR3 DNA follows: TGTACCAGCAGTCCATATCAGAAAGATACGCAGTATTTT.